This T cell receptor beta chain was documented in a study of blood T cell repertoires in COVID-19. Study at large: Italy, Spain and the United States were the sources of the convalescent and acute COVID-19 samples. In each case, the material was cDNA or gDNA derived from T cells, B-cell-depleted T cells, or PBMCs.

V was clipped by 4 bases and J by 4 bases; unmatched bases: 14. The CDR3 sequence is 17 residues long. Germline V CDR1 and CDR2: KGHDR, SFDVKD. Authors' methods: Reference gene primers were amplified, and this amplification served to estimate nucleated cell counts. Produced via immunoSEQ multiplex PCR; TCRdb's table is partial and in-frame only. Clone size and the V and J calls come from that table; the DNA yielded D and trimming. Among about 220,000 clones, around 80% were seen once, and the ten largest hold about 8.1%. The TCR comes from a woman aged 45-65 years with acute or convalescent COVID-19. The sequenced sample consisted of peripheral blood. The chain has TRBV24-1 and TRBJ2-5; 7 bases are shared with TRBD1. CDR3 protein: CATSDRQGPIGGETQYF. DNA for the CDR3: TGTGCCACCAGTGACCGACAGGGTCCGATCGGCGGAGAGACCCAGTACTTC.